Sequencing of this T cell receptor beta chain was carried out in a study of beta chain features in type 1 diabetes. CDR3 size: 12 residues. The V gene's germline CDR1 is MNHNS and CDR2 SASEGT. V shed 6 bases and J shed 10 bases, with 15 bases lying between them. The isolated RNA, all of it, was reverse transcribed, so expressed TCRB transcripts were what got sequenced. TCRdb's copy holds only in-frame clones and misses some; the assay was immunoSEQ multiplex PCR. This table has under 300,000 clones, about 7.8% appearing once. The table lists this clone with a few counts. This chain links TRBV6-1 with TRBJ1-1, with a possible D match to TRBD1 (6 bases). What was sequenced was central memory CD4+ T cells from blood. The sequence was obtained from a woman between 18 and 29 years old in good health. CDR3 sequence (DNA): TGTGCCAGCAGCGCCGAGGGGGGGATAGCTTTCTTT. Protein sequence: CASSAEGGIAFF.